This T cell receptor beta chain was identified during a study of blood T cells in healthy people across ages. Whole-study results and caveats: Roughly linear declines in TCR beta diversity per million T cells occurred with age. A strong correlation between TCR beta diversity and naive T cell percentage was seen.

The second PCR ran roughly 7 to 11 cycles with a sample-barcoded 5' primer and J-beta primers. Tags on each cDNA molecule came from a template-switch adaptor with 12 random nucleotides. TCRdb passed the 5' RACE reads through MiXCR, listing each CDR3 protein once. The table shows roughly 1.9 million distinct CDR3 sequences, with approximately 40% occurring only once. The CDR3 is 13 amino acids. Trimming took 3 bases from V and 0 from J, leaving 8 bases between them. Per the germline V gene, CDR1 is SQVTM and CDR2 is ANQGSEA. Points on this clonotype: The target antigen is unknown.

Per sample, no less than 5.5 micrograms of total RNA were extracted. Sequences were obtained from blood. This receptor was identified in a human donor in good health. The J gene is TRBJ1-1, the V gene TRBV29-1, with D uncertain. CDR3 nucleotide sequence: TGCAGCGTTGATTCACAAATGAACACTGAAGCTTTCTTT. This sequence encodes CSVDSQMNTEAFF.